This TCR beta chain originates from a study of blood T cell repertoires in COVID-19. As for the study in general: COVID-19 samples from acute and convalescent phases originated in the United States, Italy and Spain. The cDNA or gDNA used as material had been derived from T cells, B-cell-depleted T cells, or PBMCs.

Per the original data handling: For nucleated cells, counts were estimated from reference gene primer amplification. Assay used: immunoSEQ multiplex PCR; TCRdb lists only in-frame clones, some missing. The V and J calls and clone size are taken from that table; D and trimming were inferred from the DNA. This sample carries 95,000 to 150,000 clones, roughly nine tenths of them seen once, and the ten largest clones take just over 2%. J gave up 0 bases and V 6 bases, and 8 bases lay outside the gene matches. Per the germline V gene, CDR1 is MNHEY and CDR2 is SVGAGI. The CDR3 is 15 amino acids. The sample comprised peripheral blood. This chain connects TRBV6-5 to TRBJ2-7, with 7 nucleotides matching TRBD2. The sequence came from a man aged 50 to 60 with COVID-19, enrolled during active disease. CDR3 nucleotides: TGTGCCAGCAGACGATACGGGACTAACTCCTACGAGCAGTACTTC. Residues: CASRRYGTNSYEQYF.